The rows below give T cell receptor beta chains drawn from one sample of a study of T cell changes during pregnancy in multiple sclerosis. TCRdb's table, derived via immunoSEQ multiplex PCR, lists solely in-frame clones and lacks some. The table includes about 110,000 clones, roughly 92% detected once. The sequencing here drew on peripheral blood, taken in the third trimester of pregnancy. The receptors originated from a female donor in good health, enrolled as a control in a pregnancy study. CDR3s include the opening cysteine and the closing phenylalanine or tryptophan. The D gene is left open where the match is weak. Some rows have no size entry. The others give once, few or many, or a class for an expanded clone.

J gene: TRBJ1-3; D gene: TRBD1; V gene: TRBV7-8; clone size: -; CDR3 protein: CASSKYRGPGNTIYF; CDR3 DNA: TGTGCCAGCAGCAAATACAGGGGCCCTGGAAACACCATATATTTT
J gene: TRBJ1-2; D gene: -; V gene: TRBV27; clone size: -; CDR3 protein: CASSLVGGGGYTF; CDR3 DNA: TGTGCCAGCAGTTTAGTCGGGGGAGGGGGCTACACCTTC
J gene: TRBJ2-5; D gene: -; V gene: TRBV6-5; clone size: -; CDR3 protein: CASSRGETQYF; CDR3 DNA: TGTGCCAGCAGCAGAGGGGAGACCCAGTACTTC
J gene: TRBJ2-7; D gene: TRBD2; V gene: TRBV13; clone size: -; CDR3 protein: CASSSILAGGQYEQYF; CDR3 DNA: TGTGCCAGCAGCTCAATACTAGCGGGGGGCCAATACGAGCAGTACTTC
J gene: TRBJ1-3; D gene: -; V gene: TRBV2; clone size: -; CDR3 protein: CASSLAGNTIYF; CDR3 DNA: TGTGCCAGCAGTTTAGCTGGAAACACCATATATTTT
J gene: TRBJ2-7; D gene: -; V gene: TRBV25-1; clone size: -; CDR3 protein: CASSRRVHEQYF; CDR3 DNA: TGTGCCAGCAGTCGGAGGGTCCACGAGCAGTACTTC
J gene: TRBJ2-7; D gene: TRBD2; V gene: TRBV6-1; clone size: -; CDR3 protein: CASSESGGAYEQYF; CDR3 DNA: TGTGCCAGCAGTGAAAGCGGGGGGGCCTACGAGCAGTACTTC
J gene: TRBJ1-2; D gene: TRBD1; V gene: TRBV25-1; clone size: -; CDR3 protein: CASSGGQGYGYTF; CDR3 DNA: TGTGCCAGCAGTGGGGGACAGGGCTATGGCTACACCTTC
J gene: TRBJ2-1; D gene: TRBD1; V gene: TRBV19; clone size: -; CDR3 protein: CASSIGGDRGYNEQFF; CDR3 DNA: TGTGCCAGTAGTATAGGGGGGGACAGGGGTTACAATGAGCAGTTCTTC
J gene: TRBJ1-1; D gene: -; V gene: TRBV6-1; clone size: -; CDR3 protein: CASTDSTEAFF; CDR3 DNA: TGTGCCAGCACCGACAGTACTGAAGCTTTCTTT
J gene: TRBJ1-2; D gene: -; V gene: TRBV9; clone size: -; CDR3 protein: CASRSWTDYGYTF; CDR3 DNA: TGTGCCAGCAGATCCTGGACTGACTATGGCTACACCTTC
J gene: TRBJ1-2; D gene: -; V gene: TRBV19; clone size: -; CDR3 protein: CASSIAPGVYGYTF; CDR3 DNA: TGTGCCAGTAGTATAGCCCCGGGGGTGTACGGCTACACCTTC
J gene: TRBJ2-7; D gene: TRBD1; V gene: TRBV4-3; clone size: -; CDR3 protein: CASSYSDRAYEQYF; CDR3 DNA: TGCGCCAGCAGCTACTCGGACAGGGCTTACGAGCAGTACTTC
J gene: TRBJ2-3; D gene: -; V gene: TRBV5-4; clone size: -; CDR3 protein: CASSPRTGTDTQYF; CDR3 DNA: TGTGCCAGCAGCCCCCGGACTGGCACAGATACGCAGTATTTT
J gene: TRBJ2-5; D gene: TRBD1; V gene: TRBV7-3; clone size: -; CDR3 protein: CASSLNSGRGQETQYF; CDR3 DNA: TGTGCCAGCAGCTTAAATTCGGGCAGGGGGCAAGAGACCCAGTACTTC
J gene: TRBJ1-1; D gene: -; V gene: TRBV27; clone size: -; CDR3 protein: CASSLPGMNTEAFF; CDR3 DNA: TGTGCCAGCAGTTTACCAGGGATGAACACTGAAGCTTTCTTT
J gene: TRBJ1-6; D gene: TRBD1; V gene: TRBV7-9; clone size: -; CDR3 protein: CASSLDAGQGGSPLHF; CDR3 DNA: TGTGCCAGCAGCTTAGACGCTGGACAGGGTGGTTCACCCCTCCACTTT
J gene: TRBJ1-4; D gene: -; V gene: TRBV13; clone size: -; CDR3 protein: CASSLVDSPEKLFF; CDR3 DNA: TGTGCCAGCAGCTTAGTGGACAGCCCAGAAAAACTGTTTTTT
J gene: TRBJ1-1; D gene: -; V gene: TRBV18; clone size: -; CDR3 protein: CASSPSQGNTEAFF; CDR3 DNA: TGTGCCAGCTCACCGAGTCAGGGGAACACTGAAGCTTTCTTT
J gene: TRBJ2-7; D gene: TRBD2; V gene: TRBV5-4; clone size: -; CDR3 protein: CASSAGLAGLYEQYF; CDR3 DNA: TGTGCCAGCAGCGCGGGACTAGCGGGGCTCTACGAGCAGTACTTC
J gene: TRBJ2-2; D gene: TRBD1; V gene: TRBV15; clone size: -; CDR3 protein: CATSRGTGVTGELFF; CDR3 DNA: TGTGCCACCAGCAGAGGGACAGGAGTCACCGGGGAGCTGTTTTTT
J gene: TRBJ2-7; D gene: TRBD1; V gene: TRBV30; clone size: -; CDR3 protein: CAWSWDRGYEQYF; CDR3 DNA: TGTGCCTGGAGTTGGGACAGGGGTTACGAGCAGTACTTC
J gene: TRBJ2-7; D gene: -; V gene: TRBV29-1; clone size: -; CDR3 protein: CSVVDRDWGSSYEQYF; CDR3 DNA: TGCAGCGTTGTAGATAGGGACTGGGGGAGCTCCTACGAGCAGTACTTC
J gene: TRBJ2-1; D gene: TRBD2; V gene: TRBV4-1; clone size: -; CDR3 protein: CASSQGTSLVNNEQFF; CDR3 DNA: TGCGCCAGCAGCCAAGGGACTAGCCTAGTCAACAATGAGCAGTTCTTC
J gene: TRBJ2-7; D gene: -; V gene: TRBV6-5; clone size: -; CDR3 protein: CASSPGDYEQYF; CDR3 DNA: TGTGCCAGCAGTCCCGGGGATTACGAGCAGTACTTC
J gene: TRBJ1-4; D gene: -; V gene: TRBV6-5; clone size: -; CDR3 protein: CASSSPYEKLFF; CDR3 DNA: TGTGCCAGCAGTTCCCCTTATGAAAAACTGTTTTTT
J gene: TRBJ2-5; D gene: TRBD1; V gene: TRBV19; clone size: -; CDR3 protein: CASSPGTGWGETQYF; CDR3 DNA: TGTGCCAGTAGTCCCGGGACAGGGTGGGGAGAGACCCAGTACTTC
J gene: TRBJ1-1; D gene: TRBD1; V gene: TRBV7-2; clone size: few; CDR3 protein: CASRSGQTNTEAFF; CDR3 DNA: TGTGCCAGCCGGTCGGGACAGACAAACACTGAAGCTTTCTTT
J gene: TRBJ2-3; D gene: TRBD2; V gene: TRBV10-3; clone size: once; CDR3 protein: CAISGSAGGKSTQYF; CDR3 DNA: TGTGCCATCAGTGGATCAGCGGGAGGGAAGAGTACGCAGTATTTT
J gene: TRBJ2-6; D gene: TRBD1; V gene: TRBV27; clone size: -; CDR3 protein: CASSLDRVGSGANVLTF; CDR3 DNA: TGTGCCAGCAGTTTGGACAGGGTTGGCTCTGGGGCCAACGTCCTGACTTTC
J gene: TRBJ1-1; D gene: -; V gene: TRBV6-6; clone size: -; CDR3 protein: CASNPPWGRDTEAFF; CDR3 DNA: TGTGCCAGCAATCCCCCCTGGGGCAGGGACACTGAAGCTTTCTTT
J gene: TRBJ2-7; D gene: -; V gene: TRBV5-6; clone size: -; CDR3 protein: CASSFGGDSYEQYF; CDR3 DNA: TGTGCCAGCAGCTTCGGCGGAGACTCCTACGAGCAGTACTTC
J gene: TRBJ2-1; D gene: TRBD1; V gene: TRBV27; clone size: -; CDR3 protein: CASRRGPGTGVNEQFF; CDR3 DNA: TGTGCCAGCAGGAGGGGCCCAGGGACAGGTGTTAATGAGCAGTTCTTC
J gene: TRBJ1-6; D gene: -; V gene: TRBV6-5; clone size: -; CDR3 protein: CAAGSSPLHF; CDR3 DNA: TGTGCCGCCGGGAGCTCACCCCTCCACTTT
J gene: TRBJ2-3; D gene: TRBD1; V gene: TRBV27; clone size: -; CDR3 protein: CASRIRDRGLSAADTQYF; CDR3 DNA: TGTGCCAGCAGGATCCGGGACAGGGGGCTTTCAGCTGCAGATACGCAGTATTTT
J gene: TRBJ1-1; D gene: TRBD1; V gene: TRBV30; clone size: -; CDR3 protein: CAWSSGGSTEAFF; CDR3 DNA: TGTGCCTGGTCTTCAGGGGGTAGCACTGAAGCTTTCTTT
J gene: TRBJ2-1; D gene: TRBD2; V gene: TRBV9; clone size: -; CDR3 protein: CASSVEAGGYNEQFF; CDR3 DNA: TGTGCCAGCAGCGTAGAAGCGGGGGGGTACAATGAGCAGTTCTTC
J gene: TRBJ1-1; D gene: -; V gene: TRBV5-4; clone size: once; CDR3 protein: CASSWTRDTEAFF; CDR3 DNA: TGTGCCAGCAGCTGGACAAGGGACACTGAAGCTTTCTTT
J gene: TRBJ1-1; D gene: TRBD1; V gene: TRBV7-2; clone size: -; CDR3 protein: CASSRSTGENTEAFF; CDR3 DNA: TGTGCCAGCAGCCGATCCACAGGGGAGAACACTGAAGCTTTCTTT
J gene: TRBJ1-3; D gene: -; V gene: TRBV7-2; clone size: -; CDR3 protein: CASSLDSIGSSGNTIYF; CDR3 DNA: TGTGCCAGCAGCTTAGATAGTATCGGGAGCTCTGGAAACACCATATATTTT
J gene: TRBJ2-1; D gene: TRBD2; V gene: TRBV6-5; clone size: -; CDR3 protein: CASSPIAGGNNEQFF; CDR3 DNA: TGTGCCAGCAGCCCTATAGCGGGGGGTAACAATGAGCAGTTCTTC
J gene: TRBJ1-3; D gene: TRBD1; V gene: TRBV5-1; clone size: -; CDR3 protein: CASSSGTGSTSGENTIYF; CDR3 DNA: TGCGCCAGCAGCTCCGGGACAGGGAGTACTTCTGGTGAAAACACCATATATTTT
J gene: TRBJ2-1; D gene: TRBD1; V gene: TRBV5-1; clone size: -; CDR3 protein: CASSYQTGGSYNEQFF; CDR3 DNA: TGCGCCAGCAGCTACCAGACAGGGGGCAGTTATAATGAGCAGTTCTTC
J gene: TRBJ1-2; D gene: TRBD1; V gene: TRBV4-1; clone size: -; CDR3 protein: CASSNSRTGKIHGYTF; CDR3 DNA: TGCGCCAGCAGCAACTCCAGGACAGGGAAAATCCATGGCTACACCTTC
J gene: TRBJ1-2; D gene: TRBD1; V gene: TRBV7-2; clone size: -; CDR3 protein: CASSSSGTGYGYTF; CDR3 DNA: TGTGCCAGCAGCTCATCCGGGACAGGCTATGGCTACACCTTC
J gene: TRBJ2-1; D gene: -; V gene: TRBV7-3; clone size: -; CDR3 protein: CASSLGPPTGRSYNEQFF; CDR3 DNA: TGTGCCAGCAGCTTAGGACCCCCGACAGGGAGGTCCTACAATGAGCAGTTCTTC
J gene: TRBJ2-7; D gene: TRBD2; V gene: TRBV5-1; clone size: -; CDR3 protein: CASSLKRPGTTLYEQYF; CDR3 DNA: TGCGCCAGCAGCTTGAAGAGACCCGGGACTACTCTCTACGAGCAGTACTTC
J gene: TRBJ2-7; D gene: TRBD1; V gene: TRBV13; clone size: -; CDR3 protein: CASSRRDRDIYEQYF; CDR3 DNA: TGTGCCAGCAGCCGTCGGGACAGGGACATCTACGAGCAGTACTTC
J gene: TRBJ2-3; D gene: TRBD1; V gene: TRBV7-6; clone size: -; CDR3 protein: CASTKDRGEPDTQYF; CDR3 DNA: TGTGCCAGCACCAAGGACAGGGGAGAGCCGGATACGCAGTATTTT
J gene: TRBJ2-7; D gene: -; V gene: TRBV21-1; clone size: -; CDR3 protein: CASSFRVHYEQYF; CDR3 DNA: TGTGCCAGCAGCTTCCGGGTGCATTACGAGCAGTACTTC
J gene: TRBJ2-7; D gene: TRBD1; V gene: TRBV19; clone size: -; CDR3 protein: CASSRDRDFGYEQYF; CDR3 DNA: TGTGCCAGTAGTAGGGACAGGGACTTTGGCTACGAGCAGTACTTC
J gene: TRBJ1-2; D gene: -; V gene: TRBV7-2; clone size: -; CDR3 protein: CASSFGHQDYGYTF; CDR3 DNA: TGTGCCAGCAGCTTTGGACATCAGGACTATGGCTACACCTTC
J gene: TRBJ1-5; D gene: -; V gene: TRBV27; clone size: -; CDR3 protein: CASSLLWGGNQPQHF; CDR3 DNA: TGTGCCAGCAGTTTATTGTGGGGAGGCAATCAGCCCCAGCATTTT
J gene: TRBJ1-2; D gene: -; V gene: TRBV7-9; clone size: -; CDR3 protein: CASSSRGDGYTF; CDR3 DNA: TGTGCCAGCAGCTCCAGGGGCGATGGCTACACCTTC
J gene: TRBJ1-5; D gene: -; V gene: TRBV30; clone size: -; CDR3 protein: CAWSVSRGQPQHF; CDR3 DNA: TGTGCCTGGAGTGTGTCCCGCGGTCAGCCCCAGCATTTT
J gene: TRBJ2-3; D gene: -; V gene: TRBV30; clone size: -; CDR3 protein: CAWGQTTDTQYF; CDR3 DNA: TGTGCCTGGGGACAGACCACAGATACGCAGTATTTT
J gene: TRBJ1-3; D gene: -; V gene: TRBV7-9; clone size: -; CDR3 protein: CASSKDYSGNTIYF; CDR3 DNA: TGTGCCAGCAGCAAAGACTACTCTGGAAACACCATATATTTT